What follows are 30 T cell receptor beta chains derived from one specimen sequenced in a study of blood T cell repertoires in COVID-19. Clones were read by immunoSEQ multiplex PCR, and TCRdb kept only the in-frame ones, dropping some. The sample includes roughly 500,000 clones, roughly 89% of them seen just once. Sequencing input: peripheral blood. The receptors originated from a man between 18 and 29 years old with COVID-19, enrolled during active disease.

This chain links TRBV19 with TRBJ2-3, with D perhaps matching TRBD2 (6 bases). V was shortened by 2 bases and J by 4 bases, with 10 bases between the two germline ends. There are 14 residues in the CDR3. The germline gives CDR1 LNHDA, CDR2 SQIVND (reference sequence). The DNA for the CDR3 is TGTGCCAGTAGTATAATAGCGGATCCAGATACGCAGTATTTT. It yields the protein CASSIIADPDTQYF.

This chain joins TRBV6-5 and TRBJ2-7, with 11 bases that match TRBD2. This CDR3 region has 15 residues. Germline CDR1 reads MNHEY; CDR2 reads SVGAGI. The trim removed 2 bases at V and 5 bases at J, leaving 5 bases unmatched. CDR3 residues: CASSYVAGGVHEQYF. DNA for the CDR3: TGTGCCAGCAGTTACGTAGCGGGAGGGGTCCACGAGCAGTACTTC.

The chain joins TRBV7-2 to TRBJ1-6; D gene uncertain. The V and J ends lost 4 bases and 0 bases respectively, with 7 bases between them. This CDR3 has 15 amino acids. Looked up from germline, CDR1 is SGHTA and CDR2 is FQGNSA. CDR3 residues: CASSSGGSYNSPLHF. DNA for the CDR3: TGTGCCAGCAGCTCCGGTGGCTCCTATAATTCACCCCTCCACTTT.

J is TRBJ2-7 and V is TRBV18; TRBD1 aligns across 7 bases. The ends lost 5 bases at V and 3 bases at J; junction bases unmatched: 4. This CDR3 comprises 13 residues. Germline values: CDR1 KGHSH, CDR2 LQKENI. CDR3 DNA: TGTGCCAGCTCAGACAGGGCCCTCTACGAGCAGTACTTC. Residues: CASSDRALYEQYF.

The chain couples TRBV21-1 to TRBJ2-7; the table's TRBD2 call for D was not verified on the DNA. TRBV21-1 has pseudogene status. The CDR3 runs 20 residues. For the CDR3, the DNA is TGTGCCAGCAGCAAAGAAACGAGGGCTAGCGGGAGGCCCTACCCCTACGAGCAGTACTTC. Translating gives CASSKETRASGRPYPYEQYF.

V is TRBV5-1 and J is TRBJ2-7; 12 bases line up with TRBD2. V lost 4 bases, J lost 3 bases, and 8 bases stayed unmatched. Germline CDR1 SGHRS, CDR2 YFSETQ. This CDR3 comprises 16 residues. The chain's CDR3 is CASSLRTSGVSYEQYF. The CDR3 region has the DNA TGCGCCAGCAGCCTCAGGACTAGCGGGGTCAGCTACGAGCAGTACTTC.

The chain recombines TRBV11-3 with TRBJ2-7; D gene uncertain. V was clipped by 2 bases and J by 6 bases, with 5 bases between them. Per the germline V gene, CDR1 is SGHNT and CDR2 is YENEEA. The CDR3 extends over 11 amino acids. The CDR3 DNA sequence: TGTGCCAGCAGCTTACGTCTCGAGCAGTACTTC. This translates into CASSLRLEQYF.

DNA for the CDR3: TGTGCCAGTAGTGCGGGAGTCGGGACCTCCTACAATGAGCAGTTCTTC. The encoded protein is CASSAGVGTSYNEQFF. This rearrangement joins TRBV19 to TRBJ2-1; 7 positions agree with TRBD2. Germline lookup yields CDR1 LNHDA and CDR2 SQIVND (reference sequence). The CDR3 loop spans 16 amino acids. V was pared by 5 bases and J by 0 bases, with 7 bases of the junction left unmatched.

This clone was picked up a small number of times. This sequence joins TRBV19 and TRBJ1-1; D call uncertain. V gave up 2 bases and J gave up 8 bases, with 12 bases separating them. The CDR3 contains 13 residues. Germline V gene lookup returns CDR1 LNHDA and CDR2 SQIVND (reference sequence). The CDR3 loop is CASSIYGEGEAFF. The CDR3 bases are TGTGCCAGTAGTATATACGGGGAAGGGGAAGCTTTCTTT.

The rearrangement links TRBV7-2 to TRBJ2-2; weak D call: TRBD1 (6 bases). The V gene lost 4 bases and the J gene lost 6 bases, with 9 bases spanning the gap. This CDR3 spans 13 amino acids. Germline CDR1 is SGHTA and CDR2 is FQGNSA. This CDR3 is CASSSQGSGELFF. The DNA for the CDR3 is TGTGCCAGCAGCTCGCAGGGGTCCGGGGAGCTGTTTTTT.

The chain employs TRBV2 and TRBJ2-7; D uncertain. Trimming left V 4 bases short and J 3 bases short, with 7 bases between. CDR1 and CDR2 (germline): SNHLY, FYNNEI. The CDR3 is 12 amino acids. For the CDR3, the DNA is TGTGCCAGCAGTGTTCAGGACTACGAGCAGTACTTC. Translated, it gives CASSVQDYEQYF.

This clone was seen a single time. J is TRBJ2-1 and V is TRBV2; 9 bases agree with TRBD2. J was trimmed by 15 bases and V by 0 bases; bases with no gene match: 6. Germline loops: CDR1 SNHLY, CDR2 FYNNEI. The CDR3 contains 13 residues. CDR3 in amino acids: CASSEAGLARRFF. The CDR3 DNA reads TGTGCCAGCAGTGAAGCTGGACTAGCGAGAAGGTTCTTC.

The chain uses TRBV14 and TRBJ2-7, with D possibly TRBD1 on 5 matching bases. This CDR3 has 15 amino acids. CDR1 is SGHDN and CDR2 is FVKESK in the germline V gene. V was trimmed by 1 base and J by 3 bases, leaving 13 bases between them. The CDR3 spells CASSQGTLTYYEQYF. CDR3 sequence (DNA): TGTGCCAGCAGCCAAGGGACACTTACGTACTACGAGCAGTACTTC. Based on the CDR3 plus reference TRBV14 and TRBJ2-7, the full variable domain is EAGVTQFPSHSVIEKGQTVTLRCDPISGHDNLYWYRRVMGKEIKFLLHFVKESKQDESGMPNNRFLAERTGGTYSTLKVQPAELEDSGVYFCASSQGTLTYYEQYFGPGTRLTVT.

The chain joins TRBV5-4 to TRBJ2-7; 8 positions agree with TRBD1. J lost 3 bases, V lost 3 bases, and 8 bases had no gene match. The CDR3 runs to 15 residues. Looked up from germline, CDR1 is SGHNT and CDR2 is YYREEE (reference sequence). CDR3 amino acids: CASSYRDRRYYEQYF. CDR3 bases: TGTGCCAGCAGCTACCGGGACAGGAGGTACTACGAGCAGTACTTC.

The J gene is TRBJ2-5, the V gene TRBV24-1; the match to TRBD1 covers 7 bases. The CDR3 totals 15 residues. Looked up from germline, CDR1 is KGHDR and CDR2 is SFDVKD. The trim removed 2 bases at V and 3 bases at J, leaving 5 bases unmatched. The CDR3 region is CATSDYTGTEETQYF. The CDR3, as DNA: TGTGCCACCAGTGATTACACCGGGACAGAAGAGACCCAGTACTTC.

The gene calls are TRBV2 and TRBJ2-3, with TRBD2 matching over 12 bases. Trimming removed 4 bases from V and 6 bases from J; junction bases left unmatched: 5. The CDR3 totals 15 residues. The germline V gene encodes CDR1 SNHLY and CDR2 FYNNEI. The CDR3 region has the DNA TGTGCCAGCAGTGGACTAGCGGGAGTACGGGATACGCAGTATTTT. This sequence encodes CASSGLAGVRDTQYF. Looking up the rest from reference TRBV2 and TRBJ2-3 gives the full variable domain: EPEVTQTPSHQVTQMGQEVILRCVPISNHLYFYWYRQILGQKVEFLVSFYNNEISEKSEIFDDQFSVERPDGSNFTLKIRSTKLEDSAMYFCASSGLAGVRDTQYFGPGTRLTVL.

The count of this clone is one. The V gene is TRBV5-1, the J gene TRBJ2-2; TRBD2 matches at 9 bases. Germline assignment: CDR1 SGHRS and CDR2 YFSETQ. Trimming took 4 bases from V and 1 from J; bases not matched to a gene: 5. The CDR3 runs 16 residues. For the CDR3, the DNA is TGCGCCAGCAGCCCCACAGCGGGGGGGAACACCGGGGAGCTGTTTTTT. The encoded protein is CASSPTAGGNTGELFF.

J is TRBJ1-3 and V is TRBV11-3, with D unresolved. CDR1 is SGHNT and CDR2 is YENEEA in the germline V gene. The CDR3 is made up of 16 amino acids. V shed 5 bases and J shed 4 bases, with 18 bases lying between them. CDR3: CASSPNTWGVGNTIYF. The CDR3 DNA is TGTGCCAGCAGCCCGAATACCTGGGGAGTCGGAAACACCATATATTTT. The full variable domain, in which reference TRBV11-3 and TRBJ1-3 provide the parts outside the CDR3, is EAGVVQSPRYKIIEKKQPVAFWCNPISGHNTLYWYLQNLGQGPELLIRYENEEAVDDSQLPKDRFSAERLKGVDSTLKIQPAELGDSAVYLCASSPNTWGVGNTIYFGEGSWLTVV.

The chain carries TRBV3-1 (or the pseudogene TRBV3-2) and TRBJ2-7; a weak D match, TRBD1 (5 bases). Germline V gene lookup returns CDR1 LGHDT and CDR2 YNNKEL (reference sequence). The CDR3 extends over 12 amino acids. V was cut by 8 bases and J by 3 bases, with 11 bases left in between. CDR3 loop: CASHSQGYEQYF. The CDR3 coding sequence is TGTGCCAGCCATTCTCAGGGCTACGAGCAGTACTTC.

This clone appeared a few times. The chain has TRBV7-9 and TRBJ2-5; D is undetermined. Trimming left V 4 bases short and J 3 bases short, with 3 bases between. CDR3 length: 11 amino acids. Germline CDR1 and CDR2: SEHNR and FQNEAQ (reference sequence). CDR3 loop: CASSSEETQYF. Here the CDR3 DNA reads TGTGCCAGCAGCTCCGAAGAGACCCAGTACTTC.

The rearrangement uses TRBV5-1 and TRBJ1-4; 8 bases are a match to TRBD1. The germline V gene encodes CDR1 SGHRS and CDR2 YFSETQ. With 0 bases clipped from V and 8 bases from J, the junction kept 9 bases outside the gene matches. The length of the CDR3 is 16 residues. The CDR3 DNA reads as TGCGCCAGCAGCTTGGCCGGAGGCCAGGGGGCGGAAAAACTGTTTTTT. This encodes CASSLAGGQGAEKLFF.

The V and J genes are TRBV5-5 and TRBJ2-1, with D uncertain. Germline CDR1 and CDR2: SGHKS and YYEKEE (reference sequence). The CDR3 is 13 residues long. The V end was cut by 4 bases, the J end by 10 bases, with 15 bases between. Here the CDR3 DNA reads TGTGCCAGCAGCCCCGGAGTTCTCCTCGAGCAGTTCTTC. It encodes CASSPGVLLEQFF.

The chain carries TRBV9 and TRBJ2-1; TRBD1 matches at 10 bases. Per the germline V gene, CDR1 is SGDLS and CDR2 is YYNGEE. CDR3 length equals 14 residues. J lost 10 bases, V lost 4 bases, and 8 bases had no gene match. CDR3 nucleotides: TGTGCCAGCAGCTTAAGGACAGGGGGGTTCGAGCAGTTCTTC. It specifies CASSLRTGGFEQFF.

V usage is TRBV5-4 and J usage is TRBJ2-3, with 10 bases aligning to TRBD2. The V segment lost 1 base and the J segment 6 bases; nucleotides outside the gene matches: 8. Germline loops: CDR1 SGHNT, CDR2 YYREEE (reference sequence). CDR3 size: 16 residues. This chain's CDR3 is CASSLIAGGLGDTQYF. CDR3 DNA: TGTGCCAGCAGCTTGATAGCGGGAGGTTTAGGCGATACGCAGTATTTT.

The chain couples TRBV6-5 to TRBJ2-5, with D possibly being TRBD2 (5 bases). V gave up 0 bases and J gave up 3 bases, with 14 bases separating them. Per germline, CDR1 MNHEY and CDR2 SVGAGI. CDR3 length equals 16 residues. CDR3 bases: TGTGCCAGCAGTTACTCGAGGAGCCCGGGAAAAGAGACCCAGTACTTC. Translation gives CASSYSRSPGKETQYF.

CDR3 sequence (DNA): TGCGCCAGCAGCCGCGACTGGGACACTGAAGCTTTCTTT. Protein product: CASSRDWDTEAFF. The V and J genes are TRBV5-1 and TRBJ1-1; D gene ambiguous. From germline, CDR1 is SGHRS and CDR2 YFSETQ. CDR3 length: 13 residues. Trimming left V 4 bases short and J 3 bases short, with 10 bases between.

V and J are TRBV18 and TRBJ2-5; the D gene is possibly TRBD2 (5 bases). CDR1 and CDR2 (germline): KGHSH, LQKENI. V lost 3 bases, J lost 4 bases, and 12 bases lay in between. The CDR3 has 14 amino acids. CDR3: CASSPSGRAETQYF. The CDR3 DNA reads as TGTGCCAGCTCACCGTCGGGAAGGGCAGAGACCCAGTACTTC.

The V gene is TRBV7-2, the J gene TRBJ1-2; 8 bases line up with TRBD1. Trimming cost V 5 bases and J 4 bases; bases outside gene matches: 3. The germline gives CDR1 SGHTA, CDR2 FQGNSA. The CDR3 loop spans 13 amino acids. CDR3 in DNA: TGTGCCAGCAGCGACAGGGGAACCTATGGCTACACCTTC. This encodes CASSDRGTYGYTF. The full variable domain, completed using reference TRBV7-2 and TRBJ1-2, is GAGVSQSPSNKVTEKGKDVELRCDPISGHTALYWYRQSLGQGLEFLIYFQGNSAPDKSGLPSDRFSAERTGGSVSTLTIQRTQQEDSAVYLCASSDRGTYGYTFGSGTRLTVV.

This clone was detected only once. The chain combines TRBV9 with TRBJ2-3; 9 bases agree with TRBD2. This CDR3 is 13 amino acids long. CDR1 is SGDLS, CDR2 YYNGEE, per germline. V gave up 6 bases and J gave up 4 bases; unmatched junction bases: 3. The CDR3 spells CASNAGGPDTQYF. The DNA of the CDR3 is TGTGCCAGCAATGCGGGAGGGCCAGATACGCAGTATTTT. Together with reference TRBV9 and TRBJ2-3, the CDR3 gives the full variable domain: DSGVTQTPKHLITATGQRVTLRCSPRSGDLSVYWYQQSLDQGLQFLIQYYNGEERAKGNILERFSAQQFPDLHSELNLSSLELGDSALYFCASNAGGPDTQYFGPGTRLTVL.

The chain joins TRBV3-1 (or the pseudogene TRBV3-2) to TRBJ2-1, with TRBD1 as a possible D gene (5 bases). Trimming left V 1 base short and J 1 base short, with 8 bases between. Germline CDR1 LGHDT, CDR2 YNNKEL (reference sequence). The CDR3 has 15 residues. This CDR3 reads CASSQVRVSYNEQFF. DNA for the CDR3: TGTGCCAGCAGCCAAGTCAGGGTGTCCTACAATGAGCAGTTCTTC.